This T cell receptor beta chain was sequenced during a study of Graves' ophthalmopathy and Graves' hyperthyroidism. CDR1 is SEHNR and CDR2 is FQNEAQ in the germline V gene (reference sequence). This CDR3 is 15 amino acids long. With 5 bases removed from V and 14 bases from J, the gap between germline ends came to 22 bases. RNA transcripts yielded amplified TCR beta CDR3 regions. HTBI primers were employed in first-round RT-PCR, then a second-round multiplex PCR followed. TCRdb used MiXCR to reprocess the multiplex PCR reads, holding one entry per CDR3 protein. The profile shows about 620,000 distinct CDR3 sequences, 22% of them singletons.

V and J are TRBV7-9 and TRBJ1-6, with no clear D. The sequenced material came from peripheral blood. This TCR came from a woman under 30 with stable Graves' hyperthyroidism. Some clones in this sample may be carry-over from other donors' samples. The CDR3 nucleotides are TGTGCCAGCAGCCCGATAGAGGCAGGAATACGGGCCCTCCACTTT. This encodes CASSPIEAGIRALHF.